This passage covers 29 T cell receptor beta chains from one sample sequenced in a study of cytomegalovirus exposure and HLA in healthy donors. The PCR made use of 60 Vbeta and 13 Jbeta primers. The method was immunoSEQ multiplex PCR; TCRdb's version includes in-frame clones alone and lacks a portion of them. The data contain 80,000 to 95,000 clones, 84% of them singletons. Sequences were obtained from PBMCs. The source of these receptors is a woman aged 18-29 years in good health and CMV-seropositive.

The genes are TRBV19 and TRBJ2-7; TRBD1 matches at 8 bases. V lost 3 bases, J lost 3 bases, and 4 bases stayed unmatched. This CDR3 is built from 14 residues. CDR1 is LNHDA, CDR2 SQIVND, per germline (reference sequence). CDR3 DNA sequence: TGTGCCAGTAGTATCGGGACAGGTTTCTACGAGCAGTACTTC. It is translated as CASSIGTGFYEQYF.

V is TRBV6-1 and J is TRBJ2-7; 8 nucleotides match TRBD1. V lost 4 bases to trimming and J lost 3 bases; unmatched junction nucleotides: 14. This CDR3 spans 17 amino acids. CDR1 is MNHNS, CDR2 SASEGT, per germline. The CDR3 reads CASSGDARQGSFYEQYF. Written as DNA, the CDR3 is TGTGCCAGCAGTGGGGATGCTAGACAGGGGTCTTTCTACGAGCAGTACTTC.

CDR3 residues: CASSRTDTEAFF. CDR3 coding DNA: TGTGCCAGCAGCCGGACAGACACTGAAGCTTTCTTT. The J gene is TRBJ1-1, the V gene TRBV5-4; a weak D match, TRBD1 (6 bases). Germline V gene data show CDR1 as SGHNT and CDR2 as YYREEE (reference sequence). V lost 4 bases to trimming and J lost 3 bases, with 7 bases between them. The CDR3 is 12 residues long.

The CDR3 region is CASSPQGAGYGYTF. In DNA form, the CDR3 reads TGTGCCAGCAGCCCACAGGGGGCGGGGTATGGCTACACCTTC. The chain couples TRBV7-3 to TRBJ1-2; 9 bases match TRBD1. CDR3 size: 14 residues. Per the germline V gene, CDR1 is SGHTA and CDR2 is FQGTGA. With 5 bases clipped from V and 5 bases from J, the junction kept 6 bases outside the gene matches.

This chain joins TRBV5-6 and TRBJ1-5; tentatively, D is TRBD1 (6 bases). This CDR3 has 15 amino acids. Germline V gene lookup returns CDR1 SGHDT and CDR2 YYEEEE. V was shortened by 3 bases and J by 4 bases, with 14 bases between the two germline ends. The CDR3 is CASSYTGNRNQPQHF. The CDR3 DNA reads TGTGCCAGCAGCTATACAGGGAATAGGAATCAGCCCCAGCATTTT.

The CDR3: CASRDRPGTTNEKLFF. In nucleotides, the CDR3 is TGCGCCAGCAGGGACAGGCCGGGTACAACTAATGAAAAACTGTTTTTT. The chain carries TRBV5-1 and TRBJ1-4; 7 nucleotides agree with TRBD1. There are 16 residues in the CDR3. Unmatched junction bases numbered 7, after V lost 5 bases and J lost 0 bases. CDR1 SGHRS and CDR2 YFSETQ come from the germline V gene. Complete variable domain (other parts from reference TRBV5-1 and TRBJ1-4): KAGVTQTPRYLIKTRGQQVTLSCSPISGHRSVSWYQQTPGQGLQFLFEYFSETQRNKGNFPGRFSGRQFSNSRSEMNVSTLELGDSALYLCASRDRPGTTNEKLFFGSGTQLSVL.

V is TRBV6-4 and J is TRBJ2-1, with TRBD1 identical over 10 bases. The trim removed 6 bases at V and 9 bases at J, leaving 8 bases unmatched. The CDR3 is 14 residues long. Germline V gives CDR1 MRHNA, CDR2 SNTAGT. CDR3 in amino acids: CASRTDRGLGEQFF. CDR3 nucleotides: TGTGCCAGCAGGACAGACAGGGGGCTCGGTGAGCAGTTCTTC.

The chain combines TRBV10-2 with TRBJ2-2; 9 nucleotides align to TRBD2. Germline V gene data show CDR1 as WSHSY and CDR2 as SAAADI. Trimming cost V 6 bases and J 3 bases; bases outside gene matches: 2. This CDR3 is built from 14 residues. CDR3 in amino acids: CASRLAGDTGELFF. In DNA, the CDR3 is TGCGCCAGCAGATTAGCGGGGGACACCGGGGAGCTGTTTTTT.

V gene TRBV2 combines with J gene TRBJ2-5; D gene uncertain. Looked up from germline, CDR1 is SNHLY and CDR2 is FYNNEI. The ends were cut back, 5 bases at V and 3 bases at J, with 7 bases in the middle. The CDR3 is 12 amino acids. DNA for the CDR3: TGTGCCAGCAGTTACCACAAAGAGACCCAGTACTTC. Protein: CASSYHKETQYF.

The chain couples TRBV5-4 to TRBJ1-2; 7 bases agree with TRBD1. The CDR3 totals 15 residues. V lost 0 bases, J lost 4 bases, and 6 bases stayed unmatched. The V gene's germline CDR1 is SGHNT and CDR2 YYREEE (reference sequence). The CDR3 spells CASSLGGQAGYGYTF. In DNA, the CDR3 is TGTGCCAGCAGCTTGGGAGGACAGGCTGGCTATGGCTACACCTTC.

The gene calls are TRBV13 and TRBJ2-1; 7 bases align to TRBD2. Germline loops: CDR1 PRHDT, CDR2 FYEKMQ (reference sequence). Losses at the gene ends were 4 bases for V and 5 bases for J; bases not matched to a gene: 2. The CDR3 covers 13 residues. CDR3 protein: CASSWEGNNEQFF. The CDR3 nucleotides are TGTGCCAGCAGCTGGGAGGGGAACAATGAGCAGTTCTTC.

The gene calls are TRBV27 and TRBJ2-2; D remains ambiguous. CDR3 length: 13 amino acids. Trimming pared 6 bases from V and 8 bases from J, leaving 13 bases between. Germline CDR1 MNHEY, CDR2 SMNVEV (reference sequence). The CDR3 DNA sequence: TGTGCCAGCAGCGCCCATATGAGGGGGGAGCTGTTTTTT. Its protein product is CASSAHMRGELFF.

This clone was counted only a few times. The chain combines TRBV6-5 with TRBJ2-7, with TRBD1 identical over 8 bases. J lost 7 bases, V lost 6 bases, and 11 bases had no gene match. Looked up from germline, CDR1 is MNHEY and CDR2 is SVGAGI. The CDR3 totals 14 residues. CDR3 sequence reads: CASSYRDRGSEQYF. CDR3 nucleotides: TGTGCCAGCAGCTACCGTGACAGGGGTAGTGAGCAGTACTTC.

The chain employs TRBV9 and TRBJ2-6; 11 nucleotides line up with TRBD1. CDR1 is SGDLS and CDR2 is YYNGEE in the germline V gene. This CDR3 region has 14 residues. After removal of 3 bases from V and 12 bases from J, the junction contained 5 bases not matched to a gene. The CDR3 coding sequence is TGTGCCAGCAGCGGCGGGACAGGGGGTGCCGTCCTGACTTTC. Translating it yields CASSGGTGGAVLTF.

The chain combines TRBV5-1 with TRBJ1-2; 11 bases align to TRBD1. The V and J ends lost 5 bases and 4 bases, in that order; junction bases with no gene match: 10. The germline gives CDR1 SGHRS, CDR2 YFSETQ. The CDR3 has 16 amino acids. CDR3 amino acids: CASRPPGQGGFYGYTF. In nucleotides, the CDR3 is TGCGCCAGCAGACCACCGGGACAGGGGGGTTTCTATGGCTACACCTTC.

This rearrangement joins TRBV5-1 to TRBJ2-5; D is uncertain. The CDR3 loop spans 15 amino acids. Trimming removed 1 base at V and 5 bases at J, with 15 bases between. CDR1 is SGHRS and CDR2 is YFSETQ in the germline V gene. CDR3 DNA: TGCGCCAGCAGCTTGAAGGTATCAGGCCGGGAGACCCAGTACTTC. Protein: CASSLKVSGRETQYF.

This clone appeared once. The genes are TRBV19 and TRBJ2-3, with 7 bases fitting TRBD1. Germline V gene sequence: CDR1 LNHDA, CDR2 SQIVND (reference sequence). The CDR3 has 16 residues. After removal of 5 bases from V and 2 bases from J, the junction contained 10 bases not matched to a gene. The CDR3 nucleotides read TGTGCCAGTAGTCTCCGGGACAGCCGTTTCACAGATACGCAGTATTTT. Its protein product is CASSLRDSRFTDTQYF. Based on the CDR3 plus reference TRBV19 and TRBJ2-3, the full variable domain is DGGITQSPKYLFRKEGQNVTLSCEQNLNHDAMYWYRQDPGQGLRLIYYSQIVNDFQKGDIAEGYSVSREKKESFPLTVTSAQKNPTAFYLCASSLRDSRFTDTQYFGPGTRLTVL.

J is TRBJ1-2 and V is TRBV18; TRBD1 is a possible D gene (6 bases). V lost 3 bases, J lost 0 bases, and 17 bases lay in between. Germline lookup yields CDR1 KGHSH and CDR2 LQKENI. The CDR3 loop spans 17 amino acids. The CDR3 DNA is TGTGCCAGCTCACCTACAGCCCAGGGGCCAACTAACTATGGCTACACCTTC. The encoded protein is CASSPTAQGPTNYGYTF. Together with reference TRBV18 and TRBJ1-2, the CDR3 gives the full variable domain: NAGVMQNPRHLVRRRGQEARLRCSPMKGHSHVYWYRQLPEEGLKFMVYLQKENIIDESGMPKERFSAEFPKEGPSILRIQQVVRGDSAAYFCASSPTAQGPTNYGYTFGSGTRLTVV.

The CDR3 region has the DNA TGTGCCAGCAGTGAAGCGGACAGGGGCTACGAGCAGTACTTC. Translation: CASSEADRGYEQYF. The rearrangement joins TRBV2 to TRBJ2-7; 9 bases align to TRBD1. J gave up 3 bases and V 0 bases, and 0 bases lay outside the gene matches. Germline-derived CDR1 and CDR2 are SNHLY and FYNNEI. This CDR3 spans 14 amino acids.

The sample holds a few counts of this clone. The chain couples TRBV30 to TRBJ1-1; D is perhaps TRBD1 (5 bases). Germline V gene data show CDR1 as GTSNPN and CDR2 as SVGIG (reference sequence). This CDR3 region has 13 residues. Between the trimmed V and J ends, which lost 1 base and 5 bases, there was a span of 11 bases. CDR3 coding DNA: TGTGCCTGGAGTGCGTCTCGGGGGACTGAAGCTTTCTTT. Translating it yields CAWSASRGTEAFF.

V and J are TRBV7-9 and TRBJ1-2; a possible D gene is TRBD1 (6 bases). The CDR3 is made up of 13 amino acids. Germline CDR1 is SEHNR and CDR2 is FQNEAQ (reference sequence). Trimming took 2 bases from V and 9 from J, leaving 13 bases between them. The CDR3 region is CASSLSTTGRYTF. The CDR3 DNA reads TGTGCCAGCAGCTTAAGCACGACAGGACGCTACACCTTC.

This clone appeared a few times. The chain is built from TRBV14 and TRBJ2-1; D is possibly TRBD2 (5 bases). Germline CDR1 reads SGHDN; CDR2 reads FVKESK. Trimming took off 3 bases at V and 1 base at J, with 31 bases between the two ends. This CDR3 region has 22 residues. Written as DNA, the CDR3 is TGTGCCAGCAGCCAGCCCCGGAGGAGTAACCAAGGAAAATTTTGGTCCTACAATGAGCAGTTCTTC. This encodes CASSQPRRSNQGKFWSYNEQFF.

This clone was observed a single time. The chain recombines TRBV6-1 with TRBJ1-2; no reliable D call. The CDR3 sequence is 14 residues long. V shed 3 bases and J shed 6 bases, with 14 bases lying between them. CDR1 is MNHNS and CDR2 is SASEGT in the germline V gene. The CDR3 loop is CASSDEFTDNGYTF. As DNA, the CDR3 is TGTGCCAGCAGTGACGAATTCACAGATAATGGCTACACCTTC.

The V gene is TRBV27, the J gene TRBJ2-3; D might be TRBD2 (6 bases). This CDR3 has 14 amino acids. V lost 3 bases and J lost 6, with 13 bases in between. From germline, CDR1 is MNHEY and CDR2 SMNVEV (reference sequence). The CDR3 region is CASSFKGGIDTQYF. The CDR3 DNA sequence: TGTGCCAGCAGTTTTAAGGGAGGTATCGATACGCAGTATTTT.

The chain is built from TRBV11-2 and TRBJ2-5; unclear D gene. The CDR3 length is 11 residues. CDR1 is SGHAT and CDR2 is FQNNGV in the germline V gene. With 5 bases removed from V and 2 bases from J, the gap between germline ends came to 3 bases. The CDR3, as DNA: TGTGCCAGCAGCCTACAAGAGACCCAGTACTTC. This encodes CASSLQETQYF.

This clone was recorded only once. The genes are TRBV27 and TRBJ1-2; D is uncertain. This CDR3 has 13 residues. Germline CDR1 MNHEY, CDR2 SMNVEV (reference sequence). The ends were cut back, 3 bases at V and 4 bases at J, with 9 bases in the middle. CDR3 sequence (DNA): TGTGCCAGCAGTTTTGGAGGACTCTATGGCTACACCTTC. This encodes CASSFGGLYGYTF.

The V gene is TRBV28, the J gene TRBJ2-3; 10 nucleotides line up with TRBD1. CDR1 and CDR2 from the germline V gene are MDHEN and SYDVKM. The ends lost 2 bases at V and 5 bases at J; junction bases unmatched: 7. This CDR3 is built from 16 residues. DNA for the CDR3: TGTGCCAGCAGTTTACCCGGGACAGGGGTCGTAGATACGCAGTATTTT. Translation gives CASSLPGTGVVDTQYF.

The J gene is TRBJ1-5, the V gene TRBV9; TRBD1 aligns across 7 bases. CDR1 SGDLS and CDR2 YYNGEE come from the germline V gene. V lost 1 base, J lost 3 bases, and 1 base stayed unmatched. This CDR3 contains 14 residues. As DNA, the CDR3 is TGTGCCAGCAGCGTAACAGGGGACAATCAGCCCCAGCATTTT. It specifies CASSVTGDNQPQHF.

This clone was recorded a few times. CDR3 loop: CASSPNLDEQFF. DNA for the CDR3: TGTGCCAGCAGCCCAAACTTGGATGAGCAGTTCTTC. The rearrangement uses TRBV5-6 and TRBJ2-1; D unresolved. Germline lookup yields CDR1 SGHDT and CDR2 YYEEEE. The CDR3 has 12 residues. V gave up 4 bases and J gave up 8 bases, with 10 bases separating them.